This T cell receptor beta chain was identified during a study of blood T cell repertoires in COVID-19. Original processing methods: Amplifying reference gene primers gave estimates of nucleated cell counts. Repertoires were generated with immunoSEQ multiplex PCR, while TCRdb's copy carries only in-frame clones and drops some. Clone size and the V and J calls come from that table; the DNA yielded D and trimming. The sample holds fewer than 350,000 clones, 88% seen once. The CDR3 has 15 amino acids. Trimming shortened V by 0 bases and J by 10 bases, and 13 bases separated the two germline ends. Per the germline V gene, CDR1 is SGHTA and CDR2 is FQGTGA. This clone was detected only a few times.

Sequenced material: peripheral blood. J is TRBJ1-6 and V is TRBV7-3; a possible D gene is TRBD1 (6 bases). This receptor was obtained from a man aged 18-30 years with active or convalescent COVID-19. The CDR3 nucleotides are TGTGCCAGCAGCTTAACGTGGGCAGGGGTCTCACCCCTCCACTTT. Protein sequence: CASSLTWAGVSPLHF.